The rows below give T cell receptor beta chains drawn from one sample of a study of beta chain features in type 1 diabetes. Generated by immunoSEQ multiplex PCR, the TCRdb table keeps only in-frame clones and is missing some. Among around 290,000 clones listed, approximately 8.1% were seen once. Sequenced: central memory CD4+ T cells from blood. The receptors stem from a woman aged 18-35 years in good health. Each CDR3 is given with its conserved first and last residue. A D gene is named only where the DNA matches it firmly. Clone sizes are given selectively: once, few, many, or a class where the clone is expanded.

j_call: TRBJ1-2; v_call: TRBV20-1; clone_size: few; d_call: NA; cdr3_nt: TGCAGTGCAATGCAACAGGGAAGGACCTTC; cdr3_aa: CSAMQQGRTF
j_call: TRBJ2-1; v_call: TRBV11-3; clone_size: NA; d_call: TRBD1; cdr3_nt: TGTGCCAGCAGCCCCGGGACAGGGGATGAGCAGTTCTTC; cdr3_aa: CASSPGTGDEQFF
j_call: TRBJ2-5; v_call: TRBV11-2; clone_size: NA; d_call: NA; cdr3_nt: TGTGCCAGCAGCCCGGGGTATTCGGAGACCCAGTACTTC; cdr3_aa: CASSPGYSETQYF
j_call: TRBJ2-3; v_call: TRBV5-5; clone_size: NA; d_call: NA; cdr3_nt: TGTGCCAGCAGTTCCCAGGGCCCAGATACGCAGTATTTT; cdr3_aa: CASSSQGPDTQYF
j_call: TRBJ2-3; v_call: TRBV5-6; clone_size: NA; d_call: TRBD2; cdr3_nt: TGTGCCAGCAGCTTGAGTGCGGGGGTCGCCACAGATACGCAGTATTTT; cdr3_aa: CASSLSAGVATDTQYF
j_call: TRBJ2-7; v_call: TRBV9; clone_size: few; d_call: NA; cdr3_nt: TGTGCCAGCAGCGTAGAACACGGCGAGCAGTACTTC; cdr3_aa: CASSVEHGEQYF
j_call: TRBJ1-1; v_call: TRBV2; clone_size: few; d_call: TRBD1; cdr3_nt: TGTGCCAGCAGAGCCAGGGGGCTCGGAACTGAAGCTTTCTTT; cdr3_aa: CASRARGLGTEAFF
j_call: TRBJ1-5; v_call: TRBV7-2; clone_size: few; d_call: NA; cdr3_nt: TGTGCCAGCAGCCCTAGGTTTGATCAGCCCCAGCATTTT; cdr3_aa: CASSPRFDQPQHF
j_call: TRBJ2-1; v_call: TRBV2; clone_size: few; d_call: NA; cdr3_nt: TGTGCCAGCTGCCCCCTAGGGGTGATTGAGCAGTTCTTC; cdr3_aa: CASCPLGVIEQFF
j_call: TRBJ2-5; v_call: TRBV6-1; clone_size: NA; d_call: NA; cdr3_nt: TGTGCCAGCAGTGAAGTGTTAGGGGGAGGAGGAGAGACCCAGTACTTC; cdr3_aa: CASSEVLGGGGETQYF
j_call: TRBJ2-1; v_call: TRBV11-2; clone_size: few; d_call: NA; cdr3_nt: TGTGCCAGCAGTTCGAGTTTCAGCTACAATGAGCAGTTCTTC; cdr3_aa: CASSSSFSYNEQFF
j_call: TRBJ2-5; v_call: TRBV9; clone_size: many; d_call: NA; cdr3_nt: TGTGCCAGCAGTGACCAAGGGAGCCAAGAGACCCAGTACTTC; cdr3_aa: CASSDQGSQETQYF
j_call: TRBJ2-7; v_call: TRBV5-1; clone_size: NA; d_call: TRBD1; cdr3_nt: TGCGCCAGCATGGGACAGGGGCTCGACGAGCAGTACTTC; cdr3_aa: CASMGQGLDEQYF
j_call: TRBJ2-1; v_call: TRBV7-9; clone_size: NA; d_call: NA; cdr3_nt: TGTGCCAGCAGCCCCCGGACTACCACCAATGAGCAGTTCTTC; cdr3_aa: CASSPRTTTNEQFF
j_call: TRBJ2-5; v_call: TRBV6-6; clone_size: NA; d_call: NA; cdr3_nt: TGTGCCAGCAGTTACTCTTGGCGAGAGACCCAGTACTTC; cdr3_aa: CASSYSWRETQYF
j_call: TRBJ2-3; v_call: TRBV2; clone_size: NA; d_call: NA; cdr3_nt: TGTGCCAGCGCAGCGGGTCGGACAGATACGCAGTATTTT; cdr3_aa: CASAAGRTDTQYF
j_call: TRBJ2-7; v_call: TRBV7-2; clone_size: many; d_call: TRBD2; cdr3_nt: TGTGCCAGCGGGGTGCTGGGGACTAGCGGGAGTAAGCAGTACTTC; cdr3_aa: CASGVLGTSGSKQYF
j_call: TRBJ2-3; v_call: TRBV5-1; clone_size: many; d_call: NA; cdr3_nt: TGCGCCAGCAGCTGGAGGGGCGACGATACGCAGTATTTT; cdr3_aa: CASSWRGDDTQYF
j_call: TRBJ2-2; v_call: TRBV18; clone_size: few; d_call: NA; cdr3_nt: TGTGCCAGCTCACTCAACAGGTCGCCGAACACCGGGGAGCTGTTTTTT; cdr3_aa: CASSLNRSPNTGELFF
j_call: TRBJ1-4; v_call: TRBV29-1; clone_size: few; d_call: TRBD1; cdr3_nt: TGCAGCCTAGGGGGACAGAGTGAAAAACTGTTTTTT; cdr3_aa: CSLGGQSEKLFF
j_call: TRBJ1-5; v_call: TRBV6-4; clone_size: NA; d_call: NA; cdr3_nt: TGTGCCAGCATAGATCAGCCCCAGCATTTT; cdr3_aa: CASIDQPQHF
j_call: TRBJ1-5; v_call: TRBV29-1; clone_size: few; d_call: NA; cdr3_nt: TGCAGCGTTTCAAGGGGAACGGCTCAGCCCCAGCATTTT; cdr3_aa: CSVSRGTAQPQHF
j_call: TRBJ1-2; v_call: TRBV10-2; clone_size: NA; d_call: NA; cdr3_nt: TGCGCCAGCCGGGGAGGAGGAGACTATGGCTACACCTTC; cdr3_aa: CASRGGGDYGYTF
j_call: TRBJ1-1; v_call: TRBV6-5; clone_size: few; d_call: NA; cdr3_nt: TGTGCCAGCAGTTACGGGCAGGGTGGAGGCACTGAAGCTTTCTTT; cdr3_aa: CASSYGQGGGTEAFF
j_call: TRBJ2-5; v_call: TRBV18; clone_size: few; d_call: TRBD1; cdr3_nt: TGTGCCAGCTCACAGGGACAGGGCGAGACCCAGTACTTC; cdr3_aa: CASSQGQGETQYF
j_call: TRBJ2-2; v_call: TRBV7-9; clone_size: few; d_call: NA; cdr3_nt: TGTGCCAGCAGCTTCAGGGGACCAACCGGGGAGCTGTTTTTT; cdr3_aa: CASSFRGPTGELFF
j_call: TRBJ2-1; v_call: TRBV4-2; clone_size: many; d_call: TRBD2; cdr3_nt: TGTGCCAGCAGCCTTATTAGCGGGGGGCCGCGAAATGAGCAGTTCTTC; cdr3_aa: CASSLISGGPRNEQFF
j_call: TRBJ2-5; v_call: TRBV2; clone_size: NA; d_call: NA; cdr3_nt: TGTGCCAGCAGCCGTGTCGGGGGCATTCAAGAGACCCAGTACTTC; cdr3_aa: CASSRVGGIQETQYF
j_call: TRBJ2-1; v_call: TRBV9; clone_size: few; d_call: NA; cdr3_nt: TGTGCCAGCAGCGTAGAGGGTGGTACAATCTACAATGAGCAGTTCTTC; cdr3_aa: CASSVEGGTIYNEQFF
j_call: TRBJ2-5; v_call: TRBV6-6; clone_size: few; d_call: NA; cdr3_nt: TGTGCCAGCAGTTACTCGTGGGTAGGAGAGACCCAGTACTTC; cdr3_aa: CASSYSWVGETQYF
j_call: TRBJ2-5; v_call: TRBV5-4; clone_size: NA; d_call: NA; cdr3_nt: TGTGCCAGCAGCTTGGGACCGACACCCCAAGAGACCCAGTACTTC; cdr3_aa: CASSLGPTPQETQYF